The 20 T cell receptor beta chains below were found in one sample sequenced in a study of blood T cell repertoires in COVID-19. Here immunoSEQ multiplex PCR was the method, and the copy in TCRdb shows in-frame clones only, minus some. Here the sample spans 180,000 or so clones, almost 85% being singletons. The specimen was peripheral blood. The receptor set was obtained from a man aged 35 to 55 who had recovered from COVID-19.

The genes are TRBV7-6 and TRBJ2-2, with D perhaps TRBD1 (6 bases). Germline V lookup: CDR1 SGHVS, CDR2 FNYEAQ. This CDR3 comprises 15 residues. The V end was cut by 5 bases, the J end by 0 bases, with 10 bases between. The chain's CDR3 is CASSHRTANTGELFF. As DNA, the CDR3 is TGTGCCAGCAGCCACAGGACAGCGAACACCGGGGAGCTGTTTTTT.

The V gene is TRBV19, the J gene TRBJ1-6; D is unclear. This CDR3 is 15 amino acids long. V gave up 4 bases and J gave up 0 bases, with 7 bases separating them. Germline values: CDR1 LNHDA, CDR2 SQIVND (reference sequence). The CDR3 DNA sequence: TGTGCCAGTAGTACTCAGATCTCCTATAATTCACCCCTCCACTTT. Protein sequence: CASSTQISYNSPLHF.

As DNA, the CDR3 is TGTGCCAGCAGCTTAGGTGGGCAGGGATTGGGTCAGCCCCAGCATTTT. Residues: CASSLGGQGLGQPQHF. The V call is TRBV7-9, the J call TRBJ1-5; weak D call: TRBD1 (5 bases). The germline V gene has CDR1 SEHNR and CDR2 FQNEAQ (reference sequence). The CDR3 contains 16 residues. V was clipped by 1 base and J by 6 bases, with 16 bases between them.

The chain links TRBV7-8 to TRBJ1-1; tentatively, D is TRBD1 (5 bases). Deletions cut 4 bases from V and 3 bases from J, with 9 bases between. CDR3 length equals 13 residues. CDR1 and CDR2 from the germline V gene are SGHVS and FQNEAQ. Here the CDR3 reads CASSWRGYTEAFF. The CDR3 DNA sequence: TGTGCCAGCAGCTGGCGGGGCTACACTGAAGCTTTCTTT. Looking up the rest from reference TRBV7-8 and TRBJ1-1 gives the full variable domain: GAGVSQSPRYKVAKRGQDVALRCDPISGHVSLFWYQQALGQGPEFLTYFQNEAQLDKSGLPSDRFFAERPEGSVSTLKIQRTQQEDSAVYLCASSWRGYTEAFFGQGTRLTVV.

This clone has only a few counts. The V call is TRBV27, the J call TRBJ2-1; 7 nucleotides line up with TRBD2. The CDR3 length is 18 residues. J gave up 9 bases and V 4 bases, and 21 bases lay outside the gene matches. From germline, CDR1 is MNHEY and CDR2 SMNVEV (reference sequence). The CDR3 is CASSYRPSGGPNLGEQFF. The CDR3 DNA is TGTGCCAGCAGTTATCGGCCTAGCGGAGGTCCTAATCTGGGTGAGCAGTTCTTC.

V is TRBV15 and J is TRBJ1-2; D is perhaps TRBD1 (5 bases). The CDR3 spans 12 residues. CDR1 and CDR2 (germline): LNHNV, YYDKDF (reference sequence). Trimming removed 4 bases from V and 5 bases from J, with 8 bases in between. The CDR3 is CATSNGAYGYTF. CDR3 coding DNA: TGTGCCACCAGCAATGGGGCATATGGCTACACCTTC.

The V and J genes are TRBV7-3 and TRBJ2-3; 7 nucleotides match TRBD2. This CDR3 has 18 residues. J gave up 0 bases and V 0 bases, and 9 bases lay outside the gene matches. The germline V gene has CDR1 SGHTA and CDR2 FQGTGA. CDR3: CASSLTGGVDVSTDTQYF. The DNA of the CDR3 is TGTGCCAGCAGCTTAACGGGAGGGGTGGATGTAAGCACAGATACGCAGTATTTT. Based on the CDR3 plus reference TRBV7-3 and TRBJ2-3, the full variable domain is GAGVSQTPSNKVTEKGKYVELRCDPISGHTALYWYRQSLGQGPEFLIYFQGTGAADDSGLPNDRFFAVRPEGSVSTLKIQRTERGDSAVYLCASSLTGGVDVSTDTQYFGPGTRLTVL.

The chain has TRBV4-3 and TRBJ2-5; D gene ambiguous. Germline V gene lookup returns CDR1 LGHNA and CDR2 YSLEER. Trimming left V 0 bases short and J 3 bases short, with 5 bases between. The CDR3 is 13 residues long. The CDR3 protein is CASSQDLKETQYF. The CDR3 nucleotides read TGCGCCAGCAGCCAAGACTTAAAAGAGACCCAGTACTTC.

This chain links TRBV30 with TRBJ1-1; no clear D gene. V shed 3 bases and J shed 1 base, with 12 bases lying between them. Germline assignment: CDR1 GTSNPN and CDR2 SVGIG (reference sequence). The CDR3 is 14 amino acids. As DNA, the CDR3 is TGTGCCTGGAGCCCCGGACTGCAGAACACTGAAGCTTTCTTT. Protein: CAWSPGLQNTEAFF.

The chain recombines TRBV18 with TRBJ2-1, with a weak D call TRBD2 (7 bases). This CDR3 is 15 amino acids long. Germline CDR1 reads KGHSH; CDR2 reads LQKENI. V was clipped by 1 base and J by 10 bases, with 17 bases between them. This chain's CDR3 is CASSPRAGAREEQFF. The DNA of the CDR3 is TGTGCCAGCTCACCACGGGCGGGGGCGCGGGAAGAGCAGTTCTTC.

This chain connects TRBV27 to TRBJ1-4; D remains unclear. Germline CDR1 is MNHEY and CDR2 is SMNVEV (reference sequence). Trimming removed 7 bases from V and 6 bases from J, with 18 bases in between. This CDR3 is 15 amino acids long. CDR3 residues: CASKTGGKRDEKLFF. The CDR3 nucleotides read TGTGCCAGCAAAACTGGTGGGAAGAGGGATGAAAAACTGTTTTTT.

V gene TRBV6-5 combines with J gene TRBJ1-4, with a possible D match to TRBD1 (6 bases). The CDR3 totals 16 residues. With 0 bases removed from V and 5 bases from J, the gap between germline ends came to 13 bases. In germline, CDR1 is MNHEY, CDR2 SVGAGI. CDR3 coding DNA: TGTGCCAGCAGTTACTCTACCGGGACACGAAATGAAAAACTGTTTTTT. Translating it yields CASSYSTGTRNEKLFF.

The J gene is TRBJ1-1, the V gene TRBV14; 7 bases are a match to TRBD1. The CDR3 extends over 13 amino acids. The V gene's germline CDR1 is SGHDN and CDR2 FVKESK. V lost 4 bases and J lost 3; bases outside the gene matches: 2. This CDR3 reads CASSRTGDTEAFF. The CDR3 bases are TGTGCCAGCAGCCGAACAGGGGACACTGAAGCTTTCTTT.

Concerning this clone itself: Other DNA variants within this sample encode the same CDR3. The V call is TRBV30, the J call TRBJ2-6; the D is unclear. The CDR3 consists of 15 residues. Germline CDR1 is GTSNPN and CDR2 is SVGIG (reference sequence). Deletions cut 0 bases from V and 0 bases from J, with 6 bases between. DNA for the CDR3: TGTGCCTGGAGTGTACCGGGCTCTGGGGCCAACGTCCTGACTTTC. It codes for CAWSVPGSGANVLTF.

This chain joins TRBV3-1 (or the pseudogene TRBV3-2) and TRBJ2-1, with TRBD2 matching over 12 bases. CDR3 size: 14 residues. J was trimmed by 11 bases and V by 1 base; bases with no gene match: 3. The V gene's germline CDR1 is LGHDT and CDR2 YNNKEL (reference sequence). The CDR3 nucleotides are TGTGCCAGCAGCCAAGGCGGACTAGCGGGGCAGCAGTTCTTC. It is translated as CASSQGGLAGQQFF.

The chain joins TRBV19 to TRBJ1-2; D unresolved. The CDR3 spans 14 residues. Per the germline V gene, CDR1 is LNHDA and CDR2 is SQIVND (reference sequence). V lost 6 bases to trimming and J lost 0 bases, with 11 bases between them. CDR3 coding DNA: TGTGCCAGTAGAGATGGGCCAGCTAACTATGGCTACACCTTC. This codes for CASRDGPANYGYTF.

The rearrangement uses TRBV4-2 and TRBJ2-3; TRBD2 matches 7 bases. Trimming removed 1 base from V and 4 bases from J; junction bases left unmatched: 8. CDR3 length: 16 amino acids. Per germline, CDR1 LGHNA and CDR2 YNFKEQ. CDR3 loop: CASSQAGAGRADTQYF. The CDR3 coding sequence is TGTGCCAGCAGCCAAGCCGGAGCGGGACGGGCAGATACGCAGTATTTT.

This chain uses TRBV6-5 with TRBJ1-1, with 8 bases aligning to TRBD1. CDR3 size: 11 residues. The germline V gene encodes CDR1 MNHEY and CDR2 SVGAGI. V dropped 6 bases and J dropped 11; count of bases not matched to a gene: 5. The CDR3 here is CASSNRGYAFF. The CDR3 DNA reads TGTGCCAGCAGCAACAGGGGGTATGCTTTCTTT.

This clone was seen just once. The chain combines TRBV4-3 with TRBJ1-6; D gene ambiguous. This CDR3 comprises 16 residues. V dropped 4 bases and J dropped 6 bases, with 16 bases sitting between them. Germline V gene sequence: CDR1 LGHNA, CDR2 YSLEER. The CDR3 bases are TGCGCCAGCAGCCGGGGAAGCCAGGCGGGTAATTCACCCCTCCACTTT. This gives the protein CASSRGSQAGNSPLHF.

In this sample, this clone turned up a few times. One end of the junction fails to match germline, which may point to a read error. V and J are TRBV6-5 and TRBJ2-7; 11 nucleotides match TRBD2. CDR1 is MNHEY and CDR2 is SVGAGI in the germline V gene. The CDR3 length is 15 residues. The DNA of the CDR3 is TGTGCCAGCAGCTACTTAGCGGGAGGGCTTGACGAGCAGTACTTC. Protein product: CASSYLAGGLDEQYF.